These 9 T cell receptor beta chains originate from one sample sequenced in a study of CD8 T cells in Susac syndrome. RNA totalling roughly 0.45 to 1 ug underwent reverse transcription with random hexamers. TCRdb ran MiXCR on the immunoSEQ multiplex PCR reads and lists one entry per CDR3 protein. Among about 190,000 distinct CDR3 sequences, approximately 94% were seen once, and the ten largest hold around 0.1%. Specimen: CD4+ T cells from PBMCs. These receptors originate from a human donor with Susac syndrome.

This sequence joins TRBV7-8 and TRBJ1-3; unclear D gene. The CDR3 runs 16 residues. Germline lookup yields CDR1 SGHVS and CDR2 FQNEAQ. Trimming took 5 bases from V and 0 from J, leaving 14 bases between them. CDR3 DNA sequence: TGTGCCAGCAGCCCTATAAAGGGAGTCTCTGGAAACACCATATATTTT. Protein sequence: CASSPIKGVSGNTIYF.

The gene calls are TRBV9 and TRBJ2-7; 12 bases fit TRBD2. Trimming cost V 5 bases and J 7 bases; bases outside gene matches: 7. The length of the CDR3 is 14 residues. CDR1 and CDR2 (germline): SGDLS, YYNGEE. This CDR3 reads CASRASGGAREQYF. The CDR3 region has the DNA TGTGCCAGCAGGGCTAGCGGGGGGGCGAGGGAGCAGTACTTC.

The rearrangement links TRBV20-1 to TRBJ2-2; 7 nucleotides match TRBD2. Germline V gives CDR1 DFQATT, CDR2 SNEGSKA (reference sequence). The J segment lost 2 bases and the V segment lost 0 bases, leaving 3 bases of the junction unmatched. CDR3 size: 15 residues. CDR3 residues: CSARDASGNTGELFF. The CDR3 DNA follows: TGCAGTGCTAGAGACGCTAGCGGCAACACCGGGGAGCTGTTTTTT.

As for this clonotype: An end of the junction does not agree with germline; a read error may underlie this. This chain connects TRBV14 to TRBJ1-2, with D tentatively TRBD1 (5 bases). Germline assignment: CDR1 SGHDN and CDR2 FVKESK. The CDR3 consists of 15 residues. The CDR3 DNA reads TGTGCCAGCAACCAAGAGAGGGCAGGGTTCTATGGCTACACCTTC. This codes for CASNQERAGFYGYTF.

This sequence joins TRBV5-1 and TRBJ2-7; 7 positions match TRBD1. The CDR3 length is 15 residues. Germline V lookup: CDR1 SGHRS, CDR2 YFSETQ. V lost 0 bases, J lost 4 bases, and 7 bases stayed unmatched. Written as DNA, the CDR3 is TGCGCCAGCAGCTTGGGAGGCAGGGGGAATTACGAGCAGTACTTC. Its translation: CASSLGGRGNYEQYF.

This sequence joins TRBV20-1 and TRBJ1-2, with a possible D match to TRBD1 (6 bases). The CDR3 is 14 residues long. Germline loops: CDR1 DFQATT, CDR2 SNEGSKA (reference sequence). V lost 2 bases and J 6 bases, leaving 16 bases between the germline ends. This chain's CDR3 is CSARPGQTKHGYTF. The CDR3, as DNA: TGCAGTGCTAGACCCGGACAGACCAAGCATGGCTACACCTTC.

The chain couples TRBV20-1 to TRBJ2-7, with D possibly matching TRBD1 (6 bases). The CDR3 has 13 residues. The V gene lost 5 bases and the J gene lost 0 bases, with 11 bases spanning the gap. Germline CDR1 DFQATT, CDR2 SNEGSKA (reference sequence). The CDR3: CSAQGRVSYEQYF. Here the CDR3 DNA reads TGCAGTGCTCAGGGGCGGGTCTCCTACGAGCAGTACTTC.

The chain couples TRBV2 to TRBJ2-5; D gene uncertain. The V and J ends lost 8 bases and 1 base respectively, with 8 bases between them. Germline CDR1 SNHLY, CDR2 FYNNEI. The CDR3 spans 12 residues. As DNA, the CDR3 is TGTGCCAGCGACGCGCGCCAAGAGACCCAGTACTTC. Its protein is CASDARQETQYF.

This chain joins TRBV20-1 and TRBJ2-3; 8 bases map to TRBD2. The CDR3 is 16 residues long. The V gene end was trimmed by 1 base and the J gene end by 5 bases; junction bases not matched to a gene: 11. From germline, CDR1 is DFQATT and CDR2 SNEGSKA (reference sequence). The DNA for the CDR3 is TGCAGTGCTAGAGCCCAGGGTAGCGGGGCGAGAGATACGCAGTATTTT. It is translated as CSARAQGSGARDTQYF.